This entry is about one T cell receptor beta chain. What it binds is not known. The sample originates from a study of shared clonotypes between healthy human individuals. Study overall: Used for every donor were three CD4 naive, three CD4 memory, two CD8 naive and one CD8 memory plate.

Study-wide results and caveats: Represented genetic and exposure-history diversity was restricted by having few donors.

CD45RO-negative, CCR7-selected cells formed the naive CD8 fraction, which excluded terminally differentiated effector memory CD45RA+ cells. All donors were Caucasian adults living in Nashville, Tennessee. Using immunoSEQ multiplex PCR, the repertoire was profiled, and TCRdb retains in-frame clones only, with some absent. The sample contains about 1,900,000 clones, approximately 94% of which appear only once. Sequenced input: naive CD8+ T cells sorted from blood. This clonotype originated in a young man in good health.

CDR3 loop: CASSQDLGAGGIGGELFF. As DNA, the CDR3 is TGCGCCAGCAGCCAAGATCTAGGGGCGGGAGGGATAGGCGGGGAGCTGTTTTTT. V usage is TRBV4-3 and J usage is TRBJ2-2; TRBD2 agrees at 9 bases. The germline V gene encodes CDR1 LGHNA and CDR2 YSLEER. Trimming at V came to 0 bases and at J to 7 bases, leaving 12 bases not matched to a gene. This CDR3 is built from 18 residues.